This is a list of T cell receptor beta chains from one sample in a study. TCRdb ran MiXCR on the 5' RACE reads and lists one entry per CDR3 protein. The repertoire includes 45,000 to 60,000 distinct CDR3 sequences, about 25% of them detected once, and about 3% sits in the top ten. Source material: tumor-infiltrating naive CD4+ T cells sorted from the breast tumor. Receptor source: a female donor with breast cancer. CDR3s include the opening cysteine and the closing phenylalanine or tryptophan. The order of the fields is CDR3 protein, V gene.

cdr3_aa: CATSDFQNIQYF
v_call: TRBV24-1

cdr3_aa: CASSRDASYEQYF
v_call: TRBV12-3/TRBV12-4

cdr3_aa: CASSRWDYEAFF
v_call: TRBV6-5

cdr3_aa: CASSSQAMRLETQYF
v_call: TRBV5-5

cdr3_aa: CASSSGQGDTEAFF
v_call: TRBV7-9

cdr3_aa: CASSPRGRTGQYF
v_call: TRBV4-1

cdr3_aa: CASSLRRPGTGNTEAFF
v_call: TRBV5-1

cdr3_aa: CSAGEEGASGRDTQYF
v_call: TRBV20-1

cdr3_aa: CATSDLKLAGGTQYF
v_call: TRBV24-1

cdr3_aa: CASSDGQNYGYTF
v_call: TRBV5-1

cdr3_aa: CASSSAGGPGNEQFF
v_call: TRBV5-1

cdr3_aa: CASSPGRGNTEAFF
v_call: TRBV9

cdr3_aa: CASSQDGTSGSGTQYF
v_call: TRBV4-2

cdr3_aa: CASSLGQGRDTQYF
v_call: TRBV5-1

cdr3_aa: CASSKTTGRVDGYTF
v_call: TRBV6-1

cdr3_aa: CASRGAQETQYF
v_call: TRBV5-1

cdr3_aa: CSASLAGGPGETQYF
v_call: TRBV20-1

cdr3_aa: CASSLMGAYYNEQFF
v_call: TRBV5-1

cdr3_aa: CASSRGTGILSYNEQFF
v_call: TRBV6-2/TRBV6-3

cdr3_aa: CSVERGQPGDTQYF
v_call: TRBV29-1

cdr3_aa: CASSQVGGLSYNEQFF
v_call: TRBV3-1

cdr3_aa: CAWRGGFTEAFF
v_call: TRBV30

cdr3_aa: CASSLQVGAETQYF
v_call: TRBV11-1

cdr3_aa: CASSVTTSVDGELFF
v_call: TRBV9

cdr3_aa: CASSLLAGGKAGELFF
v_call: TRBV5-1

cdr3_aa: CASSLFSGNTEAFF
v_call: TRBV7-2

cdr3_aa: CASSRGAEQGYSPLHF
v_call: TRBV6-2/TRBV6-3

cdr3_aa: CASSEGSYGYTF
v_call: TRBV25-1

cdr3_aa: CSAEGSYNEQFF
v_call: TRBV20-1

cdr3_aa: CSVRDTHSYNEQFF
v_call: TRBV20-1

cdr3_aa: CSAQAHSNQPQHF
v_call: TRBV20-1